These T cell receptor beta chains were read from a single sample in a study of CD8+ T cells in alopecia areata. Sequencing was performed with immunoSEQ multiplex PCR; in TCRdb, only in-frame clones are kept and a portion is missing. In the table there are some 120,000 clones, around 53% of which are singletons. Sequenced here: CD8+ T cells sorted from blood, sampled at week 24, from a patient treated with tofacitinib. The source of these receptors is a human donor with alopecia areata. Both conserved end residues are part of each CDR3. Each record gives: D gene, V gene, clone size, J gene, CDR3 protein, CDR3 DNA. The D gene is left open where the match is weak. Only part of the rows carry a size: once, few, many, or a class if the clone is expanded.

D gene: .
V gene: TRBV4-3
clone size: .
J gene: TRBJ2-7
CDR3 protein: CASSQGDSYEQYF
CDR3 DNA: TGCGCCAGCAGCCAAGGGGACTCCTACGAGCAGTACTTC

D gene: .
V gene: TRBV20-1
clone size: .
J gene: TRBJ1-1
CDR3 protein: CSASGQTEAFF
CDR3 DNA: TGCAGTGCTAGTGGACAAACTGAAGCTTTCTTT

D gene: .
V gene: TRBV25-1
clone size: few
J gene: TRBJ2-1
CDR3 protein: CASSDGNYNEQFF
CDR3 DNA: TGTGCCAGCAGTGATGGGAACTACAATGAGCAGTTCTTC

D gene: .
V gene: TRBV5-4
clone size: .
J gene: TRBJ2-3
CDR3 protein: CASSFRGTADTQYF
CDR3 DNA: TGTGCCAGCAGCTTTAGGGGGACCGCAGATACGCAGTATTTT

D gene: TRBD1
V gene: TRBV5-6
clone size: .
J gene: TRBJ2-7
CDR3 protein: CASRRQGVEQYF
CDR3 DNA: TGTGCCAGCAGACGACAGGGGGTCGAGCAGTACTTC

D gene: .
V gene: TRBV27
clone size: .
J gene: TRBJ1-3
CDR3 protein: CANELNRAPLFCSGNTIYF
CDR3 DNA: TGTGCCAACGAACTCAACAGGGCCCCCCTCTTTTGCTCTGGAAACACCATATATTTT

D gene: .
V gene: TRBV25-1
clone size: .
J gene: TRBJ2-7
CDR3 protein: CASSVGTPYEQYF
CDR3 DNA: TGTGCCAGCAGTGTCGGGACACCGTACGAGCAGTACTTC

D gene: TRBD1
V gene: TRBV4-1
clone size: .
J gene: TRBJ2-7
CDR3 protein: CASSQGGQGAYEQYF
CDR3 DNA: TGCGCCAGCAGCCAAGGGGGACAGGGGGCTTACGAGCAGTACTTC

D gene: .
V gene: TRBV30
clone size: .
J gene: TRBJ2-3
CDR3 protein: CAWTRSDTQYF
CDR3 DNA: TGTGCCTGGACTCGATCAGATACGCAGTATTTT

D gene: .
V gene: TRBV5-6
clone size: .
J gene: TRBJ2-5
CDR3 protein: CASSFTGAEETQYF
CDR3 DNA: TGTGCCAGCAGCTTCACGGGGGCGGAGGAGACCCAGTACTTC

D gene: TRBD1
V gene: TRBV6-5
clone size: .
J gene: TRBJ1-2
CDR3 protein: CASSYIGTEFYGYTF
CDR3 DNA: TGTGCCAGCAGTTATATCGGGACAGAATTTTATGGCTACACCTTC

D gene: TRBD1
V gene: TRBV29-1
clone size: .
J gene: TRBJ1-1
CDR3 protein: CSVGQGASEAFF
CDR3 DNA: TGCAGCGTCGGACAGGGGGCATCTGAAGCTTTCTTT

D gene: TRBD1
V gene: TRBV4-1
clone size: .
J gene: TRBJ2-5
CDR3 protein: CASSQDGAGGAQETQYF
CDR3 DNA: TGCGCCAGCAGCCAAGATGGGGCAGGGGGTGCACAAGAGACCCAGTACTTC

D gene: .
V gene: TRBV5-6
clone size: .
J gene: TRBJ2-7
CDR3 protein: CASSLVAYEQYF
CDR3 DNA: TGTGCCAGCAGCTTGGTAGCGTACGAGCAGTACTTC

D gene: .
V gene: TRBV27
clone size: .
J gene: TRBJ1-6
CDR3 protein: CASSLSWGANSPLHF
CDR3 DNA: TGTGCCAGCAGTTTATCCTGGGGGGCAAATTCACCCCTCCACTTT